The source of this T cell receptor beta chain is a study of CD8+ T cells in alopecia areata. As regards this clone: What it recognizes is unknown.

Extracted from the samples, RNA was reverse transcribed into cDNA to serve as the sequencing template. Data came from immunoSEQ multiplex PCR; TCRdb stores just in-frame clones and leaves some out. The sample records roughly 150,000 clones, roughly 60% being singletons. Whole-study results and caveats: Scalp samples also yield sequences of resident alphabeta T cells from normal skin. It was lesional scalp, especially alopecia totalis/universalis, that showed higher clonality than normal scalp.

PBMCs were stained for CD3, CD4 and CD8, and CD4+ and CD8+ T cells were sorted. The CDR3 has 13 residues. V gave up 3 bases and J gave up 0 bases, with 9 bases separating them. The germline gives CDR1 SQVTM, CDR2 ANQGSEA. The material sequenced was CD8+ T cells sorted from blood. This rearrangement joins TRBV29-1 to TRBJ2-7; D is possibly TRBD2 (5 bases). The sequence was obtained from a human donor in good health. As DNA, the CDR3 is TGCAGCGTTGACTCGGGGAACTCCTACGAGCAGTACTTC. This translates into CSVDSGNSYEQYF.